A single sample is the source of the 31 T cell receptor beta chains below, sequenced in a study of vaccination and CD4 T cells after COVID-19 (dated by TCRdb to between 2020 and 2023). These receptors have no known antigen. Per the publication, the treatment or condition label means: roughly ten-day PBMC culture with coronavirus spike peptide pools or control peptides (ViraFEST assay). CD4+ T cells from unexposed donors were collected before the COVID-19 pandemic (2011-2018). Library creation used PCR. The run used an Illumina iSeq 100. TCR sequencing of DNA from cultured CD4+ T cells used the Oncomine TCR Beta short-read assay at the Johns Hopkins FTIC core. TCRdb itself trimmed the public reads at Q25 with fastp, ran MiXCR and retained productive beta chains. For every CDR3 protein sequence, its rows merge into one entry that carries the most common genes and DNA. This sample comprises nearly 4,500 distinct CDR3 sequences, around 60% of them detected only once. The top ten clonotypes cover roughly 31% of the sample.

The sequenced sample was CD4+ T cells from blood, cultured in vitro. These TCRs come from a human donor in good health.

The chain links TRBV7-9 to TRBJ2-7, with 7 bases aligning to TRBD1. The CDR3 consists of 16 residues. J gave up 5 bases and V 5 bases, and 15 bases lay outside the gene matches. Germline lookup yields CDR1 SEHNR and CDR2 FQNEAQ (reference sequence). CDR3 bases: TGTGCCAGCAGCCCAAAATTCCGACAGGGAAGCGACGAGCAGTACTTC. It is translated as CASSPKFRQGSDEQYF.

The chain links TRBV10-1 to TRBJ2-7; TRBD2 is a possible D gene (6 bases). Germline CDR1 is WNHNN and CDR2 is SYGVQD (reference sequence). This CDR3 has 14 amino acids. V lost 2 bases and J lost 1, with 9 bases in between. CDR3 amino acids: CASSETGVSYEQYF. DNA for the CDR3: TGCGCCAGCAGTGAGACGGGGGTTTCCTACGAGCAGTACTTC.

This clonotype was seen a single time. The chain uses TRBV7-2 and TRBJ2-1, with 8 bases fitting TRBD2. The CDR3 spans 15 residues. CDR1 SGHTA and CDR2 FQGNSA come from the germline V gene. The trim removed 6 bases at V and 7 bases at J, leaving 11 bases unmatched. The CDR3 DNA is TGTGCCAGCAGTCCCGAGGGACTAGGACTGAATGAGCAGTTCTTC. Its translation is CASSPEGLGLNEQFF.

The V and J genes are TRBV19 and TRBJ1-6, with TRBD1 matching over 12 bases. The CDR3 contains 15 residues. V gave up 6 bases and J gave up 10 bases; unmatched junction bases: 7. Per the germline V gene, CDR1 is LNHDA and CDR2 is SQIVND (reference sequence). CDR3 nucleotides: TGTGCCAGTAGCCGGGGACAGGGGGCCCCATCACCCCTCCACTTT. This translates into CASSRGQGAPSPLHF.

This chain connects TRBV7-2 to TRBJ1-1, with D unresolved. From germline, CDR1 is SGHTA and CDR2 FQGNSA. This CDR3 is built from 16 residues. The germline V and J ends were trimmed by 1 base and 3 bases, with 15 bases remaining between them. CDR3 amino acids: CASSLVFWTIDTEAFF. The DNA for the CDR3 is TGTGCCAGCAGCTTAGTATTCTGGACGATAGACACTGAAGCTTTCTTT. The variable domain in full, completed from reference TRBV7-2 and TRBJ1-1, reads GAGVSQSPSNKVTEKGKDVELRCDPISGHTALYWYRQSLGQGLEFLIYFQGNSAPDKSGLPSDRFSAERTGGSVSTLTIQRTQQEDSAVYLCASSLVFWTIDTEAFFGQGTRLTVV.

The genes are TRBV24-1 and TRBJ2-7; D is unresolved. Trimming left V 3 bases short and J 1 base short, with 12 bases between. This CDR3 region has 15 residues. The germline V gene encodes CDR1 KGHDR and CDR2 SFDVKD. CDR3 bases: TGTGCCACCAGTGATACGGCGGACGGTTCCTACGAGCAGTACTTC. It encodes CATSDTADGSYEQYF.

This chain uses TRBV19 with TRBJ1-6; D call uncertain. The CDR3 has 13 residues. Germline V lookup: CDR1 LNHDA, CDR2 SQIVND (reference sequence). Trimming left V 10 bases short and J 0 bases short, with 7 bases between. DNA for the CDR3: TGTGCCACGACACGCTCCTATAATTCACCCCTCCACTTT. Amino acid sequence: CATTRSYNSPLHF.

The chain joins TRBV20-1 to TRBJ2-7; 8 positions match TRBD1. Losses at the gene ends were 4 bases for V and 4 bases for J; bases not matched to a gene: 9. This CDR3 is built from 14 residues. Germline V gene sequence: CDR1 DFQATT, CDR2 SNEGSKA (reference sequence). DNA for the CDR3: TGCAGTGCTACCCACGGACAGGGAGCGTACGAGCAGTACTTC. Protein: CSATHGQGAYEQYF.

Judged by abundance, this clonotype is large (0.1 to 1%). The rearrangement links TRBV19 to TRBJ1-5; D is ambiguous. From germline, CDR1 is LNHDA and CDR2 SQIVND (reference sequence). V was cut by 8 bases and J by 7 bases, with 15 bases left in between. The CDR3 is made up of 13 amino acids. The CDR3 DNA sequence: TGTGCCAGTCGGCTGCTTAGGGTACAGCCCCAGCATTTT. It yields the protein CASRLLRVQPQHF.

The table lists this clonotype with a few counts. The gene calls are TRBV25-1 and TRBJ1-5, with TRBD1 as a possible D gene (5 bases). CDR1 MGHDK and CDR2 SYGVNS come from the germline V gene. V shed 3 bases and J shed 1 base, with 7 bases lying between them. The CDR3 has 14 residues. As DNA, the CDR3 is TGTGCCAGCAGTGATTGGGACAGCAATCAGCCCCAGCATTTT. It codes for CASSDWDSNQPQHF.

The rearrangement joins TRBV20-1 to TRBJ2-5; unclear D gene. Germline V gives CDR1 DFQATT, CDR2 SNEGSKA (reference sequence). The CDR3 sequence is 14 residues long. V lost 3 bases, J lost 5 bases, and 16 bases lay in between. The CDR3, as DNA: TGCAGTGCTAGCCCTACAGAGGTTGGCGAGACCCAGTACTTC. Translating gives CSASPTEVGETQYF.

This clonotype was found a few times. The rearrangement joins TRBV19 to TRBJ1-2; D is perhaps TRBD1 (6 bases). The CDR3 length is 11 residues. Trimming pared 11 bases from V and 7 bases from J, leaving 14 bases between. The germline V gene encodes CDR1 LNHDA and CDR2 SQIVND (reference sequence). The CDR3 sequence is CASRRDTGYTF. CDR3 in DNA: TGTGCCTCCCGCCGGGACACTGGCTACACCTTC.

The chain couples TRBV19 to TRBJ2-2; unclear D gene. The CDR3 runs to 14 residues. Germline CDR1 is LNHDA and CDR2 is SQIVND (reference sequence). V shed 5 bases and J shed 1 base, with 8 bases lying between them. The CDR3 here is CASSGVGNTGELFF. Written as DNA, the CDR3 is TGTGCCAGTAGTGGGGTGGGGAACACCGGGGAGCTGTTTTTT.

The chain carries TRBV12-3 or TRBV12-4 and TRBJ1-2, with TRBD1 identical over 10 bases. The V and J ends lost 4 bases and 0 bases, in that order; junction bases with no gene match: 2. This CDR3 contains 15 residues. CDR3 sequence reads: CASSSTGGANYGYTF. DNA of the CDR3: TGTGCCAGCAGTTCGACAGGGGGCGCTAACTATGGCTACACCTTC.

The gene calls are TRBV27 and TRBJ1-1, with 7 bases lining up with TRBD1. With V trimmed by 5 bases and J by 6 bases, 9 bases remained unmatched. In germline, CDR1 is MNHEY, CDR2 SMNVEV (reference sequence). This CDR3 has 14 amino acids. CDR3 sequence (DNA): TGTGCCAGCAGTAGACAGGGTTTGACCCCTGAAGCTTTCTTT. Its translation is CASSRQGLTPEAFF.

The chain links TRBV15 to TRBJ1-2; 8 bases are shared with TRBD1. The CDR3 is made up of 16 amino acids. V lost 0 bases and J lost 8; bases outside the gene matches: 11. The germline V gene encodes CDR1 LNHNV and CDR2 YYDKDF (reference sequence). CDR3 sequence reads: CATSREDRANFVGYTF. CDR3 DNA: TGTGCCACCAGCAGAGAGGACAGGGCTAATTTCGTCGGCTACACCTTC.

This clonotype counts as medium-sized. This chain connects TRBV20-1 to TRBJ1-5; D remains ambiguous. The germline CDR1 and CDR2 sequences are DFQATT and SNEGSKA (reference sequence). V shed 2 bases and J shed 6 bases, with 5 bases lying between them. The length of the CDR3 is 11 residues. CDR3 residues: CSARIGQPQHF. CDR3 coding DNA: TGCAGTGCTAGAATCGGTCAGCCCCAGCATTTT.

This clonotype has more than one count but fewer than ten. The rearrangement uses TRBV7-2 and TRBJ1-2; D unresolved. Germline V lookup: CDR1 SGHTA, CDR2 FQGNSA. The length of the CDR3 is 12 residues. V was cut by 10 bases and J by 7 bases, with 16 bases left in between. The CDR3 reads CATTELKRGYTF. The CDR3 DNA follows: TGTGCCACCACCGAGTTGAAACGTGGCTACACCTTC.

The chain uses TRBV20-1 and TRBJ1-2, with 10 bases identical to TRBD1. The CDR3 is 14 amino acids. Germline V gives CDR1 DFQATT, CDR2 SNEGSKA (reference sequence). J was trimmed by 6 bases and V by 3 bases; bases with no gene match: 7. CDR3 sequence reads: CSASPGQGVDGYTF. The CDR3 DNA follows: TGCAGTGCTAGCCCTGGACAGGGGGTGGATGGCTACACCTTC.

A remark on this clonotype: The junction differs from germline at one of its ends, possibly a read error. The DNA of the CDR3 is TGTGCCAGCACAAAAGTCCTGGGTAACGCTTCACCCCTCTACTTT. It encodes CASTKVLGNASPLYF. This chain joins TRBV27 and TRBJ1-6; D unresolved. CDR3 length equals 15 residues. The germline gives CDR1 MNHEY, CDR2 SMNVEV (reference sequence).

This clonotype was observed a handful of times. The chain links TRBV10-1 to TRBJ2-2; 8 bases fit TRBD2. The CDR3 covers 17 residues. The J segment lost 4 bases and the V segment lost 2 bases, leaving 9 bases of the junction unmatched. Germline V gene lookup returns CDR1 WNHNN and CDR2 SYGVQD (reference sequence). CDR3 region: CASSENAGGLGTGELFF. The DNA for the CDR3 is TGCGCCAGCAGTGAGAATGCGGGAGGCTTAGGCACCGGGGAGCTGTTTTTT.

This clonotype was found once. V is TRBV7-2 and J is TRBJ2-5, with D perhaps being TRBD1 or TRBD2 (7 bases each). The CDR3 loop spans 13 amino acids. CDR1 is SGHTA and CDR2 is FQGNSA in the germline V gene. Trimming removed 11 bases from V and 5 bases from J, with 18 bases in between. The CDR3 bases are TGTGCCGGGGGAGGGGGCTCGGGGGAGACCCAGTACTTC. Protein: CAGGGGSGETQYF.

This clonotype occurred a few times. V and J are TRBV20-1 and TRBJ2-2, with TRBD2 matching over 10 bases. CDR3 length equals 16 residues. The germline V gene encodes CDR1 DFQATT and CDR2 SNEGSKA (reference sequence). V shed 3 bases and J 6 bases; nucleotides not matched to a gene: 10. Here the CDR3 reads CSARVDQRGGPGELFF. The CDR3 nucleotides are TGCAGTGCTAGGGTCGATCAGCGGGGGGGCCCCGGGGAGCTGTTTTTT.

The J gene is TRBJ1-2, the V gene TRBV19, with D unresolved. V was trimmed by 9 bases and J by 4 bases, leaving 18 bases between them. CDR1 is LNHDA and CDR2 is SQIVND in the germline V gene (reference sequence). This CDR3 has 14 residues. CDR3 amino acids: CASTRAASFYGYTF. The CDR3 bases are TGTGCCAGCACCCGGGCAGCCTCCTTCTATGGCTACACCTTC.

V is TRBV20-1 and J is TRBJ1-1; TRBD1 aligns across 7 bases. CDR1 DFQATT and CDR2 SNEGSKA come from the germline V gene (reference sequence). There are 13 residues in the CDR3. V shed 2 bases, J shed 4 bases, and the junction held 4 bases outside the gene matches. The CDR3 coding sequence is TGCAGTGCTAGATCCCAGGGGGGCACTGAAGCTTTCTTT. It codes for CSARSQGGTEAFF.

The chain has TRBV7-2 and TRBJ2-2, with unresolved D. V lost 1 base and J lost 1, with 10 bases in between. Germline CDR1 is SGHTA and CDR2 is FQGNSA. The CDR3 spans 16 residues. The CDR3, as DNA: TGTGCCAGCAGCTTAGATTCACTCTGGAACACCGGGGAGCTGTTTTTT. It is translated as CASSLDSLWNTGELFF.

The rearrangement joins TRBV21-1 to TRBJ1-1; the table's TRBD1 call for D was not verified on the DNA. TRBV21-1 constitutes a pseudogene. The CDR3 is 24 residues long. The CDR3 loop is CASSKTPTPLLFPNLGAGYTEAFF. The CDR3, as DNA: TGTGCCAGCAGCAAAACTCCCACCCCCCTCTTGTTTCCAAATCTGGGGGCGGGATACACTGAAGCTTTCTTT.

V and J are TRBV7-8 and TRBJ2-1; TRBD2 aligns across 13 bases. Unmatched junction bases numbered 13, after V lost 3 bases and J lost 5 bases. CDR3 length equals 19 residues. CDR1 is SGHVS and CDR2 is FQNEAQ in the germline V gene. Here the CDR3 DNA reads TGTGCCAGCAGCTTGGGCCGCCGGACTAGCGGGAGAGTCGACAATGAGCAGTTCTTC. It translates to CASSLGRRTSGRVDNEQFF. The whole variable domain, filled in from reference TRBV7-8 and TRBJ2-1, reads GAGVSQSPRYKVAKRGQDVALRCDPISGHVSLFWYQQALGQGPEFLTYFQNEAQLDKSGLPSDRFFAERPEGSVSTLKIQRTQQEDSAVYLCASSLGRRTSGRVDNEQFFGPGTRLTVL.

This clonotype was detected a few times. The chain has TRBV11-3 and TRBJ1-1; TRBD1 might be the D (6 bases). The CDR3 is made up of 13 amino acids. The germline V and J ends were trimmed by 5 bases and 6 bases, with 13 bases remaining between them. Germline CDR1 SGHNT, CDR2 YENEEA. Written as DNA, the CDR3 is TGTGCCAGCAGCCCCAGGGGCGGCGCTGAAGCTTTCTTT. This codes for CASSPRGGAEAFF.

The chain carries TRBV11-3 and TRBJ1-2; 7 positions match TRBD1. Germline V lookup: CDR1 SGHNT, CDR2 YENEEA. Trimming cost V 4 bases and J 6 bases; bases outside gene matches: 5. The CDR3 length is 13 residues. In DNA, the CDR3 is TGTGCCAGCAGCTCCAACGGACAGGATGGCTACACCTTC. Residues: CASSSNGQDGYTF. Based on the CDR3 plus reference TRBV11-3 and TRBJ1-2, the full variable domain is EAGVVQSPRYKIIEKKQPVAFWCNPISGHNTLYWYLQNLGQGPELLIRYENEEAVDDSQLPKDRFSAERLKGVDSTLKIQPAELGDSAVYLCASSSNGQDGYTFGSGTRLTVV.

V usage is TRBV27 and J usage is TRBJ1-2; tentative D call: TRBD1 (5 bases). The V end was cut by 0 bases, the J end by 5 bases, with 13 bases between. The CDR3 loop spans 15 amino acids. Germline CDR1 is MNHEY and CDR2 is SMNVEV (reference sequence). Written as DNA, the CDR3 is TGTGCCAGCAGTTTATCGCTCGGTGGGGGTTATGGCTACACCTTC. Translation gives CASSLSLGGGYGYTF.